A selection of T cell receptor beta chains follows, all from one sample in a study of T-cell memory formation after mild COVID-19. TCRdb processed the 5' RACE reads anew with MiXCR; each CDR3 protein has one entry. The top ten hold approximately 13% of the sample, which has around 370,000 distinct CDR3 sequences, under 25% seen once. The sample was PBMCs or a T cell subset sorted from them (not recorded which). The receptor source for this set is an adult woman who had mild COVID-19 (a few samples of this study predate the infection). Cell type and time point are not known. The CDR3 runs from the conserved cysteine through the conserved F or W. The D gene is left open where the match is weak. The size field is filled for only some rows; it gives once, few, many or a size class.

CDR3 protein	CDR3 DNA	D gene	clone size	V gene	J gene
CASSNRDISSYNEQFF	TGTGCCAGCAGCAATAGGGACATCAGCTCCTACAATGAGCAGTTCTTC	NA	few	TRBV5-6	TRBJ2-1
CASSTSDRAGETQYF	TGTGCCAGCAGCACCTCGGACAGAGCAGGGGAGACCCAGTACTTC	NA	NA	TRBV7-3	TRBJ2-5
CASRSQSATGELFF	TGTGCCAGCAGATCCCAATCGGCCACCGGGGAGCTGTTTTTT	NA	NA	TRBV12-3/TRBV12-4	TRBJ2-2
CASIDRYEGAFF	TGTGCCAGCATCGACAGATACGAGGGAGCTTTCTTT	NA	once	TRBV6-1	TRBJ1-1
CASSFWDSDTDTQYF	TGTGCCAGCAGCTTCTGGGACTCCGACACAGATACGCAGTATTTT	NA	many	TRBV11-2	TRBJ2-3
CASSSTSVGSPLHF	TGTGCCAGCAGCTCCACATCGGTTGGTTCACCCCTCCACTTT	NA	NA	TRBV7-3	TRBJ1-6
CASSLAGGPSSTDTQYF	TGTGCCAGCAGCCTAGCGGGGGGGCCTTCTAGCACAGATACGCAGTATTTT	TRBD2	NA	TRBV7-8	TRBJ2-3
CASSQYPQVQGHGTEAFF	TGTGCCAGCAGCCAATACCCACAAGTGCAGGGGCACGGCACTGAAGCTTTCTTT	NA	few	TRBV4-2	TRBJ1-1
CATSDSMPETQYF	TGTGCCACCAGTGATTCTATGCCGGAGACCCAGTACTTC	NA	few	TRBV24-1	TRBJ2-5
CASSPGLQGGQPQHF	TGCGCCAGCAGCCCCGGCTTACAGGGGGGACAGCCCCAGCATTTT	TRBD1	many	TRBV4-1	TRBJ1-5
CASSQQDREFSNTEAFF	TGCGCCAGCAGCCAACAGGACAGGGAATTTTCGAACACTGAAGCTTTCTTT	TRBD1	NA	TRBV4-1	TRBJ1-1
CASSLRTEQFF	TGTGCCAGCAGCCTTCGAACTGAGCAGTTCTTC	NA	many	TRBV7-6	TRBJ2-1
CASSQSLVETDTQYF	TGCGCCAGCAGCCAATCGCTCGTGGAGACAGATACGCAGTATTTT	NA	few	TRBV4-1	TRBJ2-3
CASSSDRAVTNTEAFF	TGTGCCAGCAGTTCCGACAGGGCCGTAACGAACACTGAAGCTTTCTTT	TRBD1	few	TRBV25-1	TRBJ1-1
CASSPPGRPSYEQYF	TGTGCCAGCTCACCACCGGGCAGACCCTCTTACGAGCAGTACTTC	NA	NA	TRBV18	TRBJ2-7
CSVVRAPPYNEQFF	TGCAGCGTTGTCAGGGCCCCCCCTTACAATGAGCAGTTCTTC	NA	NA	TRBV29-1	TRBJ2-1
CASKAGSGGQPQHF	TGTGCCAGCAAGGCCGGCTCAGGAGGTCAGCCCCAGCATTTT	NA	many	TRBV12-3/TRBV12-4	TRBJ1-5
CASSQDVKDTEAFF	TGTGCCAGCAGCCAAGATGTGAAGGACACTGAAGCTTTCTTT	NA	NA	TRBV3-1	TRBJ1-1
CASGGTGAAYEQYF	TGCGCCAGCGGAGGGACAGGGGCAGCCTACGAGCAGTACTTC	TRBD1	few	TRBV5-1	TRBJ2-7
CASSLFRPFPSSYNEQFF	TGTGCCAGCAGTTTGTTTCGACCTTTCCCAAGCTCCTACAATGAGCAGTTCTTC	NA	NA	TRBV12-3/TRBV12-4	TRBJ2-1
CASSLGLAGTHSYNEQFF	TGTGCCAGCAGCTTAGGCCTAGCGGGGACTCACTCCTACAATGAGCAGTTCTTC	TRBD2	few	TRBV7-8	TRBJ2-1
CASSDRHLAKNIQYF	TGTGCCAGCAGCGATAGACACCTAGCCAAAAACATTCAGTACTTC	NA	few	TRBV27	TRBJ2-4
CASSFWDPDTGELFF	TGTGCCAGCAGCTTTTGGGACCCTGACACCGGGGAGCTGTTTTTT	NA	NA	TRBV5-6	TRBJ2-2
CASSLDTDRYSQETQYF	TGTGCCAGCAGCTTAGACACAGACCGCTACAGTCAAGAGACCCAGTACTTC	NA	NA	TRBV7-8	TRBJ2-5
CASSGPGGAGSYNEQFF	TGTGCCAGCAGTGGGCCAGGGGGCGCGGGCTCCTACAATGAGCAGTTCTTC	TRBD1	NA	TRBV12-3/TRBV12-4	TRBJ2-1
CASRTSVSSGEQYF	TGTGCCAGCAGGACTAGCGTGTCTTCTGGAGAGCAGTACTTC	TRBD2	NA	TRBV27	TRBJ2-7
CASSLARQGYSYF	TGTGCCAGCAGCTTGGCTCGACAGGGGTATTCGTACTTC	TRBD1	few	TRBV5-8	TRBJ2-5
CASSVAAGDGETQYF	TGTGCCAGCAGCGTAGCAGCGGGGGACGGTGAGACCCAGTACTTC	TRBD2	few	TRBV9	TRBJ2-5
CASGFPYEQYF	TGTGCTAGTGGTTTCCCCTACGAGCAGTACTTC	NA	once	TRBV12-5	TRBJ2-7
CASSESGGNQPQHF	TGCGCCAGCAGTGAGTCGGGGGGGAATCAGCCCCAGCATTTT	NA	NA	TRBV10-2	TRBJ1-5
CSARDPRRGNGYTF	TGCAGTGCTAGAGATCCCCGCAGGGGGAATGGCTACACCTTC	TRBD1	many	TRBV20-1	TRBJ1-2
CASSGGGGSQEQFF	TGCGCCAGCAGCGGCGGAGGGGGCTCTCAGGAGCAGTTCTTC	NA	NA	TRBV5-1	TRBJ2-1
CASSPHSGSSYEQYF	TGTGCCAGCAGTCCCCACTCCGGGTCGTCCTACGAGCAGTACTTC	NA	few	TRBV12-3/TRBV12-4	TRBJ2-7
CASSLGGSGRAVEQYF	TGTGCCAGCAGTTTAGGTGGTAGCGGGAGGGCCGTCGAGCAGTACTTC	TRBD2	NA	TRBV12-3/TRBV12-4	TRBJ2-7
CASKRNTGELFF	TGCGCCAGCAAGAGAAACACCGGGGAGCTGTTTTTT	NA	few	TRBV5-1	TRBJ2-2
CAWSGSLRAGGGEQYF	TGTGCCTGGAGTGGTTCGTTACGGGCGGGAGGAGGCGAGCAGTACTTC	TRBD2	NA	TRBV30	TRBJ2-7
CASSLEEGIEQYF	TGCGCCAGCAGCTTGGAGGAGGGGATCGAGCAGTACTTC	NA	few	TRBV5-1	TRBJ2-7
CASSSGRGLDSPLHF	TGTGCCAGCTCATCGGGAAGGGGATTGGATTCACCCCTCCACTTT	NA	many	TRBV18	TRBJ1-6
CASSQGRDSRIYGYTF	TGCGCCAGCAGCCAAGGCCGGGACAGTCGGATCTATGGCTACACCTTC	TRBD1	NA	TRBV4-1	TRBJ1-2
CASSVGPGSTYEQYF	TGTGCCAGCAGCGTCGGCCCAGGGAGCACCTACGAGCAGTACTTC	NA	few	TRBV9	TRBJ2-7
CASSWRPGQGLSEQYF	TGTGCCAGCAGTTGGAGACCGGGACAGGGCCTCTCCGAGCAGTACTTC	TRBD1	few	TRBV6-5	TRBJ2-7
CASSFWGAGNNEQFF	TGTGCCAGCAGCTTCTGGGGAGCGGGCAACAATGAGCAGTTCTTC	NA	NA	TRBV7-9	TRBJ2-1
CASSLGSIAGEQYF	TGTGCCAGCAGTCTGGGAAGTATTGCGGGAGAGCAGTACTTC	NA	NA	TRBV5-8	TRBJ2-7
CATSDPLGGGPNTGELFF	TGTGCCACCAGTGACCCTCTTGGGGGGGGACCAAACACCGGGGAGCTGTTTTTT	TRBD2	few	TRBV24-1	TRBJ2-2
CASSLRAAAGSYEQYF	TGTGCCAGCAGCTTAAGGGCCGCAGCGGGTTCCTACGAGCAGTACTTC	NA	few	TRBV7-2	TRBJ2-7
CASSQDPGADTEAFF	TGTGCCAGCAGCCAAGATCCAGGGGCGGACACTGAAGCTTTCTTT	NA	NA	TRBV4-2	TRBJ1-1
CAISEQDRGRNTEAFF	TGTGCCATCAGTGAGCAGGACAGAGGAAGGAACACTGAAGCTTTCTTT	NA	NA	TRBV10-3	TRBJ1-1
CASSVGTGLNTGELFF	TGTGCCAGCAGCGTAGGGACGGGGCTCAACACCGGGGAGCTGTTTTTT	NA	NA	TRBV9	TRBJ2-2
CASSLAGELYGYTF	TGCGCCAGCAGTTTGGCAGGGGAACTCTATGGCTACACCTTC	NA	NA	TRBV5-1	TRBJ1-2
CATSDATSGGYEQYF	TGTGCCACCAGTGATGCCACTAGCGGGGGCTACGAGCAGTACTTC	TRBD2	NA	TRBV24-1	TRBJ2-7
CASRRAGTGGTGELFF	TGTGCCAGCAGAAGAGCCGGGACAGGGGGCACCGGGGAGCTGTTTTTT	TRBD1	NA	TRBV6-5	TRBJ2-2
CASSSTGGGLTDTQYF	TGTGCCAGCAGCTCGACAGGGGGCGGGTTGACAGATACGCAGTATTTT	TRBD1	once	TRBV7-9	TRBJ2-3
CASSLGLAGAQETQYF	TGTGCCAGCAGCTTAGGACTAGCGGGGGCTCAAGAGACCCAGTACTTC	TRBD2	few	TRBV7-7	TRBJ2-5
CSARDPRTNTEAFF	TGCAGTGCTAGAGATCCCCGAACGAACACTGAAGCTTTCTTT	NA	NA	TRBV20-1	TRBJ1-1
CASSLKGQGAYNEQFF	TGTGCCAGCAGCTTGAAGGGACAGGGGGCTTACAATGAGCAGTTCTTC	TRBD1	few	TRBV7-9	TRBJ2-1